This T cell receptor beta chain was sequenced during a study of T cells in Graves' hyperthyroidism and ophthalmopathy. Study conclusions and caveats: Among thyroid clonotypes expanded above 0.001, most also appeared in blood.

The V gene lost 6 bases and the J gene lost 1 base, with 6 bases spanning the gap. The germline gives CDR1 KGHDR, CDR2 SFDVKD. The CDR3 loop spans 13 amino acids. This clonotype came up many times. The antigen is unknown. Amplified TCR beta CDR3 regions came from RNA transcripts. Researchers ran a first-round RT-PCR on the TCR CDR3 using the HTBI primer set. TCRdb re-analysed the multiplex PCR reads in MiXCR, keeping a single row per CDR3 protein. The repertoire holds some 370,000 distinct CDR3 sequences, with around 15% as singletons. With duration under 3 months, ophthalmopathy was active: Clinical Activity Score at least 3, NOSPECS at least 4.

The chain couples TRBV24-1 to TRBJ1-5; D call uncertain. This TCR was sampled from a man aged 45-60 years with Graves' ophthalmopathy. The specimen sequenced was blood. In DNA form, the CDR3 reads TGTGCCACCAGTCAGGACAGCAATCAGCCCCAGCATTTT. It is translated as CATSQDSNQPQHF.